Presented here are 29 T cell receptor beta chains from one specimen sequenced in a study of technical replicates of blood from several donors. Clones were read by immunoSEQ multiplex PCR, and TCRdb kept only the in-frame ones, dropping some. The table records some 80,000 clones, around nine tenths of them present only once. Sequencing was performed on T cells isolated from PBMCs. The receptors stem from a human donor in good health.

This clone appeared a single time. This CDR3 reads CASSLGARSYEQYF. Here the CDR3 DNA reads TGTGCCAGCAGTTTAGGGGCTAGGAGCTACGAGCAGTACTTC. This sequence joins TRBV28 and TRBJ2-7; a weak D match, TRBD1 (5 bases). The CDR3 sequence is 14 residues long. The V end lost 2 bases, the J end lost 3 bases, and 11 bases lay between the germline ends. The germline V gene encodes CDR1 MDHEN and CDR2 SYDVKM.

The J gene is TRBJ2-2, the V gene TRBV28, with 9 bases fitting TRBD1. Germline V gene lookup returns CDR1 MDHEN and CDR2 SYDVKM. Unmatched junction bases numbered 5, after V lost 9 bases and J lost 3 bases. This CDR3 region has 14 residues. CDR3 sequence: CASRQGEDTGELFF. The CDR3 region has the DNA TGTGCCAGTCGACAGGGGGAAGACACCGGGGAGCTGTTTTTT.

J is TRBJ2-1 and V is TRBV15; a weak D match, TRBD2 (5 bases). The V gene lost 8 bases and the J gene lost 10 bases, with 12 bases spanning the gap. The CDR3 length is 11 residues. Germline CDR1 and CDR2: LNHNV and YYDKDF (reference sequence). The CDR3 sequence: CATGGLGEQFF. The CDR3 DNA reads TGTGCCACCGGAGGACTTGGGGAGCAGTTCTTC.

The V and J genes are TRBV28 and TRBJ2-6, with 10 nucleotides matching TRBD1. Germline lookup yields CDR1 MDHEN and CDR2 SYDVKM. V lost 7 bases to trimming and J lost 0 bases; unmatched junction nucleotides: 9. The CDR3 consists of 18 residues. CDR3 protein: CASTHATGGISGANVLTF. The CDR3 DNA reads as TGTGCCAGCACCCATGCGACAGGGGGCATCTCTGGGGCCAACGTCCTGACTTTC.

The chain couples TRBV13 to TRBJ2-5; the match to TRBD1 covers 7 bases. Unmatched junction bases numbered 13, after V lost 4 bases and J lost 5 bases. In germline, CDR1 is PRHDT, CDR2 FYEKMQ (reference sequence). The CDR3 spans 16 residues. CDR3 in amino acids: CASSSPRTGQRETQYF. The CDR3, as DNA: TGTGCCAGCAGCTCGCCACGGACAGGACAGAGGGAGACCCAGTACTTC.

The chain carries TRBV19 and TRBJ1-4; TRBD1 might be the D (6 bases). V lost 0 bases and J lost 7, with 15 bases in between. Germline loops: CDR1 LNHDA, CDR2 SQIVND (reference sequence). This CDR3 spans 16 amino acids. The CDR3 loop is CASSIDGAGGGEKLFF. The CDR3 DNA is TGTGCCAGTAGTATAGATGGCGCGGGGGGCGGTGAAAAACTGTTTTTT.

This chain links TRBV7-9 with TRBJ2-7; 10 nucleotides match TRBD2. The length of the CDR3 is 16 residues. Germline V lookup: CDR1 SEHNR, CDR2 FQNEAQ (reference sequence). With 0 bases clipped from V and 6 bases from J, the junction kept 8 bases outside the gene matches. CDR3 sequence reads: CASSLATNLAGVEQYF. The DNA for the CDR3 is TGTGCCAGCAGCTTAGCAACTAATCTAGCGGGGGTCGAGCAGTACTTC.

J is TRBJ1-1 and V is TRBV29-1, with D tentatively TRBD1 (5 bases). The CDR3 totals 12 residues. V was clipped by 6 bases and J by 7 bases, with 15 bases between them. Per the germline V gene, CDR1 is SQVTM and CDR2 is ANQGSEA. CDR3 protein: CSVSGKVNEAFF. The CDR3 DNA follows: TGCAGCGTCTCAGGGAAGGTTAATGAAGCTTTCTTT.

V is TRBV5-1 and J is TRBJ2-5; TRBD1 might be the D (5 bases). Trimming took 0 bases from V and 5 from J, leaving 14 bases between them. Germline CDR1 is SGHRS and CDR2 is YFSETQ. The CDR3 runs to 15 residues. The CDR3 is CASSLAGRAGETQYF. CDR3 nucleotides: TGCGCCAGCAGCTTGGCGGGCAGGGCTGGGGAGACCCAGTACTTC. The full variable domain, with the rest looked up from reference TRBV5-1 and TRBJ2-5, is KAGVTQTPRYLIKTRGQQVTLSCSPISGHRSVSWYQQTPGQGLQFLFEYFSETQRNKGNFPGRFSGRQFSNSRSEMNVSTLELGDSALYLCASSLAGRAGETQYFGPGTRLLVL.

The rearrangement joins TRBV13 to TRBJ2-1; 11 positions agree with TRBD2. Germline CDR1 is PRHDT and CDR2 is FYEKMQ (reference sequence). The CDR3 is 15 amino acids. The V segment lost 5 bases and the J segment 8 bases; nucleotides outside the gene matches: 8. This CDR3 reads CASSSSGGASDEQFF. The DNA for the CDR3 is TGTGCCAGCAGCAGTAGCGGGGGGGCCTCTGATGAGCAGTTCTTC. Full variable domain (missing parts from reference TRBV13 and TRBJ2-1): AAGVIQSPRHLIKEKRETATLKCYPIPRHDTVYWYQQGPGQDPQFLISFYEKMQSDKGSIPDRFSAQQFSDYHSELNMSSLELGDSALYFCASSSSGGASDEQFFGPGTRLTVL.

The CDR3 bases are TGTGCCAGCAGTGACGGCTACGAGCAGTACTTC. Translation gives CASSDGYEQYF. This sequence joins TRBV2 and TRBJ2-7; D is undetermined. The germline gives CDR1 SNHLY, CDR2 FYNNEI. V lost 3 bases and J lost 3, with 3 bases in between. The CDR3 consists of 11 residues.

The chain couples TRBV6-6 to TRBJ2-3, with 10 bases matching TRBD2. Trimming cost V 5 bases and J 6 bases; bases outside gene matches: 11. Germline CDR1 is MNHNY and CDR2 is SVGAGI (reference sequence). The length of the CDR3 is 16 residues. The CDR3 DNA reads TGTGCCAGCAGTCTCACCAAGCGGGGGGGGAGGGATACGCAGTATTTT. It translates to CASSLTKRGGRDTQYF.

The chain joins TRBV16 to TRBJ1-4; D uncertain. This CDR3 spans 16 amino acids. V was pared by 2 bases and J by 6 bases, with 16 bases between. Germline V CDR1 and CDR2: KGHSY, FQNENV. CDR3 coding DNA: TGTGCCAGCAGCCAACTCCCCGGGTGGTCGGATGAAAAACTGTTTTTT. This sequence encodes CASSQLPGWSDEKLFF.

This sequence joins TRBV5-4 and TRBJ2-2; 14 bases are a match to TRBD2. Germline CDR1 is SGHNT and CDR2 is YYREEE (reference sequence). V was clipped by 4 bases and J by 7 bases; unmatched bases: 6. The CDR3 totals 16 residues. The CDR3 sequence is CASSQGLAGVGGELFF. CDR3 sequence (DNA): TGTGCCAGCAGCCAGGGACTAGCGGGAGTGGGCGGGGAGCTGTTTTTT.

The chain has TRBV6-1 and TRBJ2-5, with D perhaps TRBD1 (5 bases). The CDR3 is 14 residues long. Trimming removed 7 bases from V and 5 bases from J, with 17 bases in between. Germline CDR1 is MNHNS and CDR2 is SASEGT. The CDR3 here is CASNQGGDGETQYF. The CDR3 coding sequence is TGTGCCAGCAACCAGGGTGGCGATGGGGAGACCCAGTACTTC.

V gene TRBV19 combines with J gene TRBJ1-6; D is uncertain. The CDR3 extends over 19 amino acids. Germline loops: CDR1 LNHDA, CDR2 SQIVND (reference sequence). The V end was cut by 6 bases, the J end by 4 bases, with 25 bases between. CDR3 nucleotides: TGTGCCAGTAGACCGTCGGGTTTCTCCACGTGGGTATATAATTCACCCCTCCACTTT. This sequence encodes CASRPSGFSTWVYNSPLHF.

This clone came up a few times. The genes are TRBV11-3 and TRBJ2-2, with D possibly being TRBD1 (6 bases). Germline CDR1 SGHNT, CDR2 YENEEA. This CDR3 is built from 15 residues. V gave up 8 bases and J gave up 2 bases, with 15 bases separating them. CDR3 DNA: TGTGCCAGCCAGGGACAAGCTATAAACACCGGGGAGCTGTTTTTT. Translated, it gives CASQGQAINTGELFF.

The chain links TRBV7-2 to TRBJ1-2; no firm D call. V was cut by 5 bases and J by 2 bases, with 15 bases left in between. The germline gives CDR1 SGHTA, CDR2 FQGNSA. This CDR3 has 15 amino acids. The CDR3 sequence: CASSPRQYSNYGYTF. CDR3 in DNA: TGTGCCAGCAGCCCGCGACAATATTCAAACTATGGCTACACCTTC.

J is TRBJ2-1 and V is TRBV9, with 7 bases aligning to TRBD1. CDR3 length: 15 residues. Germline V gene lookup returns CDR1 SGDLS and CDR2 YYNGEE. Germline trimming cut 1 base from V and 6 bases from J; bases unmatched to any gene: 7. The CDR3 sequence: CASSVTGAPGNEQFF. The DNA of the CDR3 is TGTGCCAGCAGCGTAACAGGGGCGCCGGGCAATGAGCAGTTCTTC.

V is TRBV10-1 and J is TRBJ2-2; 12 bases line up with TRBD2. In germline, CDR1 is WNHNN, CDR2 SYGVQD (reference sequence). The V and J ends lost 5 bases and 4 bases, in that order; junction bases with no gene match: 5. The CDR3 is 16 amino acids. CDR3: CASSLSGLAGTGELFF. The CDR3 bases are TGCGCCAGCAGTCTATCGGGACTAGCGGGCACCGGGGAGCTGTTTTTT.

The chain carries TRBV5-1 and TRBJ2-5, with D tentatively TRBD2 (6 bases). Germline-derived CDR1 and CDR2 are SGHRS and YFSETQ. There are 15 residues in the CDR3. V lost 5 bases to trimming and J lost 4 bases, with 18 bases between them. CDR3 DNA sequence: TGCGCCAGCAGAATGGTGGGACTTTCGTTAGAGACCCAGTACTTC. Translation gives CASRMVGLSLETQYF. The whole variable domain, filled in from reference TRBV5-1 and TRBJ2-5, reads KAGVTQTPRYLIKTRGQQVTLSCSPISGHRSVSWYQQTPGQGLQFLFEYFSETQRNKGNFPGRFSGRQFSNSRSEMNVSTLELGDSALYLCASRMVGLSLETQYFGPGTRLLVL.

The chain is built from TRBV15 and TRBJ1-6; 8 bases are a match to TRBD1. Germline CDR1 LNHNV, CDR2 YYDKDF (reference sequence). The V gene end was trimmed by 0 bases and the J gene end by 13 bases; junction bases not matched to a gene: 8. The CDR3 is 15 amino acids. CDR3: CATSRDRGTGIPLHF. Written as DNA, the CDR3 is TGTGCCACCAGCAGAGATCGTGGGACAGGTATCCCCCTCCACTTT.

The V and J genes are TRBV7-9 and TRBJ2-1; 8 nucleotides align to TRBD2. The length of the CDR3 is 13 residues. Germline loops: CDR1 SEHNR, CDR2 FQNEAQ (reference sequence). The V and J ends lost 5 bases and 4 bases, in that order; junction bases with no gene match: 1. The CDR3, as DNA: TGTGCCAGCAGCCGCGGGGGGTACAATGAGCAGTTCTTC. Amino acids: CASSRGGYNEQFF.

This clone was seen once. V gene TRBV2 combines with J gene TRBJ2-1; TRBD2 might be the D (5 bases). Trimming took off 6 bases at V and 10 bases at J, with 13 bases between the two ends. The CDR3 spans 12 residues. From germline, CDR1 is SNHLY and CDR2 FYNNEI. The CDR3 sequence is CASSPVQREQFF. The DNA for the CDR3 is TGTGCCAGCAGCCCCGTGCAGCGGGAGCAGTTCTTC.

The chain joins TRBV25-1 to TRBJ2-2; D is perhaps TRBD1 (5 bases). The V and J ends lost 2 bases and 6 bases respectively, with 10 bases between them. The germline V gene encodes CDR1 MGHDK and CDR2 SYGVNS. The CDR3 totals 14 residues. The CDR3, as DNA: TGTGCCAGCAGTGAAGTGTGGGGCGCCGGGGAGCTGTTTTTT. It codes for CASSEVWGAGELFF. Based on the CDR3 plus reference TRBV25-1 and TRBJ2-2, the full variable domain is EADIYQTPRYLVIGTGKKITLECSQTMGHDKMYWYQQDPGMELHLIHYSYGVNSTEKGDLSSESTVSRIRTEHFPLTLESARPSHTSQYLCASSEVWGAGELFFGEGSRLTVL.

The rearrangement joins TRBV7-9 to TRBJ2-1, with TRBD2 matching over 8 bases. This CDR3 comprises 17 residues. V trimming: 3 bases; J trimming: 4 bases; junction bases outside the gene matches: 11. Germline CDR1 is SEHNR and CDR2 is FQNEAQ (reference sequence). CDR3 sequence (DNA): TGTGCCAGCAGCTTCATATCGCCTAGCGGGTTGTACAATGAGCAGTTCTTC. It specifies CASSFISPSGLYNEQFF.

The chain couples TRBV2 to TRBJ2-1; 13 bases agree with TRBD2. CDR3 size: 16 residues. V gave up 8 bases and J gave up 2 bases; unmatched junction bases: 6. Germline CDR1 SNHLY, CDR2 FYNNEI. CDR3 region: CASPGTSGETYNEQFF. Here the CDR3 DNA reads TGTGCCAGCCCCGGGACTAGCGGGGAAACCTACAATGAGCAGTTCTTC.

The chain recombines TRBV18 with TRBJ2-7; D is perhaps TRBD1 (6 bases). Germline CDR1 reads KGHSH; CDR2 reads LQKENI. Trimming removed 9 bases at V and 0 bases at J, with 12 bases between. The CDR3 runs 13 residues. DNA for the CDR3: TGTGCCAGTTTACGACAGGACTCCTACGAGCAGTACTTC. Residues: CASLRQDSYEQYF.

The chain couples TRBV4-2 to TRBJ2-7, with 9 bases matching TRBD1. Germline V CDR1 and CDR2: LGHNA, YNFKEQ. V gave up 0 bases and J gave up 2 bases; unmatched junction bases: 5. The length of the CDR3 is 16 residues. The CDR3 DNA reads TGTGCCAGCAGCCAAGATGGACAGGGGATCCCCTACGAGCAGTACTTC. It specifies CASSQDGQGIPYEQYF.